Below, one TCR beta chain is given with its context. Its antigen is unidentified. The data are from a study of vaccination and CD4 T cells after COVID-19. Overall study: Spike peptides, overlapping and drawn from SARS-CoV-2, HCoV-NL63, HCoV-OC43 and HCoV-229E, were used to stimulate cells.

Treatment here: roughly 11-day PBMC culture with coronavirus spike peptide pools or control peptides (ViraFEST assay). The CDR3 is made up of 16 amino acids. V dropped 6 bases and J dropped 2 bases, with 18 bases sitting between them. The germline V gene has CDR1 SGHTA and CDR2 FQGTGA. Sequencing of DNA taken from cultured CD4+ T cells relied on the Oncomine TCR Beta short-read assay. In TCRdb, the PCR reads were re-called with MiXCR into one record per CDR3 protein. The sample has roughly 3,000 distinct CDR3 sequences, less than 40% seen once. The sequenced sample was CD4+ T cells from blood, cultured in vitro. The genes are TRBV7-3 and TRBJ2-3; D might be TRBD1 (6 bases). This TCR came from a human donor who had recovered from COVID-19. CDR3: CASSLGGSRNTDTQYF. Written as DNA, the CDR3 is TGTGCCAGCAGTTTAGGGGGTAGCCGGAACACAGATACGCAGTATTTT.